The 28 T cell receptor beta chains given below trace back to one sample, sequenced in a study of blood T cell repertoires in COVID-19. Here immunoSEQ multiplex PCR was the method, and the copy in TCRdb shows in-frame clones only, minus some. The data hold hundreds of thousands of clones, with around 90% observed a single time. Specimen: peripheral blood. The receptors originated from a man between 18 and 29 years old with active or convalescent COVID-19.

The genes are TRBV7-9 and TRBJ2-1, with 7 positions matching TRBD2. The CDR3 is 16 amino acids. The junction had 10 bases not matched to a gene; V was cut back by 8 bases and J by 0 bases. Germline lookup yields CDR1 SEHNR and CDR2 FQNEAQ (reference sequence). The CDR3 region has the DNA TGTGCCAGCGGCCCGCCGACTAGCATCTCCTACAATGAGCAGTTCTTC. This gives the protein CASGPPTSISYNEQFF. Using reference TRBV7-9 and TRBJ2-1 for the parts outside the CDR3, the full variable domain is DTGVSQNPRHKITKRGQNVTFRCDPISEHNRLYWYRQTLGQGPEFLTYFQNEAQLEKSRLLSDRFSAERPKGSFSTLEIQRTEQGDSAMYLCASGPPTSISYNEQFFGPGTRLTVL.

This rearrangement joins TRBV6-2 or TRBV6-3 to TRBJ1-5, with 7 bases lining up with TRBD1. The CDR3 runs to 15 residues. Per the germline V gene, CDR1 is MNHEY and CDR2 is SVGEGT. Losses at the gene ends were 5 bases for V and 3 bases for J; bases not matched to a gene: 7. CDR3 nucleotide sequence: TGTGCCAGCAGTAACGAACAGGGGTTCAATCAGCCCCAGCATTTT. Residues: CASSNEQGFNQPQHF.

The chain is built from TRBV13 and TRBJ2-7; perhaps TRBD1 as D (6 bases). CDR3 size: 14 residues. V was clipped by 5 bases and J by 2 bases, with 13 bases between them. From germline, CDR1 is PRHDT and CDR2 FYEKMQ (reference sequence). DNA of the CDR3: TGTGCCAGCAGCCCCGAGACAGGAGCCTACGAGCAGTACTTC. This encodes CASSPETGAYEQYF.

The V gene is TRBV5-6, the J gene TRBJ2-7, with D maybe TRBD1 (6 bases). Germline CDR1 SGHDT, CDR2 YYEEEE. V was trimmed by 1 base and J by 5 bases, leaving 16 bases between them. The CDR3 runs 15 residues. As DNA, the CDR3 is TGTGCCAGCAGCTTGAGGTACAGGGCCCCCGACGAGCAGTACTTC. Its protein product is CASSLRYRAPDEQYF.

The V gene is TRBV2, the J gene TRBJ2-1; 9 bases align to TRBD2. J gave up 9 bases and V 0 bases, and 6 bases lay outside the gene matches. This CDR3 spans 15 amino acids. Germline assignment: CDR1 SNHLY and CDR2 FYNNEI. The CDR3 DNA follows: TGTGCCAGCAGTGAAGCGCTGCGGGAGGGCCGTGAGCAGTTCTTC. Residues: CASSEALREGREQFF.

The rearrangement links TRBV28 to TRBJ1-5; TRBD1 aligns across 8 bases. J gave up 7 bases and V 5 bases, and 4 bases lay outside the gene matches. Germline CDR1 is MDHEN and CDR2 is SYDVKM. The CDR3 spans 13 residues. The CDR3 sequence is CASSTGGDQPQHF. In DNA form, the CDR3 reads TGTGCCAGCAGTACAGGGGGGGACCAGCCCCAGCATTTT.

The chain links TRBV6-6 to TRBJ2-7, with D unresolved. The V end lost 4 bases, the J end lost 2 bases, and 6 bases lay between the germline ends. In germline, CDR1 is MNHNY, CDR2 SVGAGI (reference sequence). The CDR3 runs to 12 residues. The chain's CDR3 is CASSLSAYEQYF. The CDR3 DNA reads TGTGCCAGCAGTTTGAGTGCCTACGAGCAGTACTTC.

This clone showed up just once. This chain connects TRBV27 to TRBJ1-2; the D gene is possibly TRBD1 (5 bases). Germline V CDR1 and CDR2: MNHEY, SMNVEV (reference sequence). Trimming left V 2 bases short and J 6 bases short, with 10 bases between. CDR3 length: 13 amino acids. CDR3 loop: CASSLNRPNGYTF. CDR3 coding DNA: TGTGCCAGCAGTTTAAACAGGCCGAATGGCTACACCTTC.

V usage is TRBV28 and J usage is TRBJ1-4, with TRBD1 matching 8 bases. CDR1 MDHEN and CDR2 SYDVKM come from the germline V gene. The V segment lost 1 base and the J segment 7 bases; nucleotides outside the gene matches: 5. The CDR3 contains 15 residues. The CDR3 reads CASSLFGQGGEKLFF. CDR3 nucleotides: TGTGCCAGCAGTTTATTCGGACAGGGAGGTGAAAAACTGTTTTTT. Supplemented by reference TRBV28 and TRBJ1-4, the full variable domain reads DVKVTQSSRYLVKRTGEKVFLECVQDMDHENMFWYRQDPGLGLRLIYFSYDVKMKEKGDIPEGYSVSREKKERFSLILESASTNQTSMYLCASSLFGQGGEKLFFGSGTQLSVL.

The chain employs TRBV28 and TRBJ1-2; TRBD1 is a possible D gene (5 bases). V was trimmed by 8 bases and J by 8 bases, leaving 18 bases between them. The CDR3 contains 13 residues. Germline assignment: CDR1 MDHEN and CDR2 SYDVKM. The CDR3 DNA sequence: TGTGCCAGCGCCCTGCGCAGGGTAGGAGGCTACACCTTC. It encodes CASALRRVGGYTF.

The chain links TRBV19 to TRBJ2-7; D may be TRBD2 (5 bases). CDR1 LNHDA and CDR2 SQIVND come from the germline V gene (reference sequence). Trimming took 6 bases from V and 3 from J, leaving 18 bases between them. This CDR3 is 15 amino acids long. The CDR3: CASSRSSSEFYEQYF. The CDR3 DNA reads as TGTGCCAGTAGCCGTTCTAGCTCAGAGTTCTACGAGCAGTACTTC.

This sequence joins TRBV3-1 (or the pseudogene TRBV3-2) and TRBJ2-7, with 9 bases identical to TRBD2. J lost 5 bases, V lost 0 bases, and 14 bases had no gene match. CDR1 LGHDT and CDR2 YNNKEL come from the germline V gene (reference sequence). The length of the CDR3 is 18 residues. CDR3 residues: CASSQDFLPGAGGNEQYF. The DNA for the CDR3 is TGTGCCAGCAGCCAAGATTTTCTGCCTGGGGCGGGGGGGAACGAGCAGTACTTC.

This sequence joins TRBV7-9 and TRBJ2-3; unclear D gene. V gave up 8 bases and J gave up 4 bases, with 13 bases separating them. The CDR3 covers 13 residues. The germline V gene has CDR1 SEHNR and CDR2 FQNEAQ (reference sequence). CDR3: CASRPRVADTQYF. In nucleotides, the CDR3 is TGTGCCAGCCGTCCCCGGGTCGCAGATACGCAGTATTTT. Complete variable domain (other parts from reference TRBV7-9 and TRBJ2-3): DTGVSQNPRHKITKRGQNVTFRCDPISEHNRLYWYRQTLGQGPEFLTYFQNEAQLEKSRLLSDRFSAERPKGSFSTLEIQRTEQGDSAMYLCASRPRVADTQYFGPGTRLTVL.

The chain couples TRBV27 to TRBJ1-1, with a possible D match to TRBD1 (5 bases). Trimming took 2 bases from V and 10 from J, leaving 17 bases between them. This CDR3 has 14 residues. In germline, CDR1 is MNHEY, CDR2 SMNVEV (reference sequence). This CDR3 is CASSLVGGVIGAFF. The CDR3 DNA reads TGTGCCAGCAGTTTAGTTGGAGGGGTTATTGGAGCTTTCTTT.

This clone has only a few counts. The CDR3 nucleotides are TGTGCCAGCAGTTTCTCGGGTGACTACGAGCAGTACTTC. It is translated as CASSFSGDYEQYF. The chain is built from TRBV27 and TRBJ2-7, with D uncertain. V lost 3 bases to trimming and J lost 3 bases, with 9 bases between them. CDR3 length: 13 residues. Germline lookup yields CDR1 MNHEY and CDR2 SMNVEV (reference sequence).

The count of this clone is one. This chain joins TRBV7-9 and TRBJ2-1; D is ambiguous. The CDR3 length is 11 residues. From germline, CDR1 is SEHNR and CDR2 FQNEAQ (reference sequence). Trimming left V 7 bases short and J 8 bases short, with 9 bases between. In DNA form, the CDR3 reads TGTGCCAGCAATGATGGAGATGAGCAGTTCTTC. Translated, it gives CASNDGDEQFF. Full variable domain (missing parts from reference TRBV7-9 and TRBJ2-1): DTGVSQNPRHKITKRGQNVTFRCDPISEHNRLYWYRQTLGQGPEFLTYFQNEAQLEKSRLLSDRFSAERPKGSFSTLEIQRTEQGDSAMYLCASNDGDEQFFGPGTRLTVL.

The CDR3 nucleotides read TGCGCCAGCAGCCAACGGTACGCGGGGGGGCCCCAAGAGACCCAGTACTTC. Its translation is CASSQRYAGGPQETQYF. This sequence joins TRBV4-1 and TRBJ2-5; 9 bases are a match to TRBD2. CDR1 is MGHRA and CDR2 is YSYEKL in the germline V gene. The CDR3 totals 17 residues. J gave up 1 base and V 2 bases, and 8 bases lay outside the gene matches.

The chain recombines TRBV27 with TRBJ1-6, with a weak D call TRBD1 (5 bases). The CDR3 runs 16 residues. CDR1 and CDR2 (germline): MNHEY, SMNVEV (reference sequence). Trimming removed 5 bases at V and 3 bases at J, with 14 bases between. Here the CDR3 DNA reads TGTGCCAGCAGTGCACTTTCCGGGGGCTATAATTCACCCCTCCACTTT. The encoded protein is CASSALSGGYNSPLHF.

This clone was counted between two and nine times. This rearrangement joins TRBV6-1 to TRBJ1-6; tentative D call: TRBD1 (6 bases). CDR1 is MNHNS and CDR2 is SASEGT in the germline V gene. V shed 1 base and J shed 7 bases, with 11 bases lying between them. This CDR3 is 15 amino acids long. The CDR3 protein is CASSEVGRGNSPLHF. DNA of the CDR3: TGTGCCAGCAGTGAAGTTGGCAGGGGAAATTCACCCCTCCACTTT.

This chain uses TRBV4-1 with TRBJ2-5, with D possibly TRBD1 on 6 matching bases. Germline V gene lookup returns CDR1 MGHRA and CDR2 YSYEKL. The V and J ends lost 2 bases and 2 bases respectively, with 15 bases between them. The CDR3 is made up of 16 amino acids. The DNA for the CDR3 is TGCGCCAGCAGCCAACAGGGCGGACAGAGACAAGAGACCCAGTACTTC. Residues: CASSQQGGQRQETQYF.

This chain links TRBV7-9 with TRBJ2-3, with TRBD1 as a possible D gene (5 bases). Trimming stripped 5 bases from V and 0 bases from J, with 15 bases between. Germline CDR1 reads SEHNR; CDR2 reads FQNEAQ (reference sequence). This CDR3 comprises 16 residues. The CDR3 nucleotides are TGTGCCAGCAGCAGGTCACAGGCCGTTAGCACAGATACGCAGTATTTT. It encodes CASSRSQAVSTDTQYF. Full variable domain (missing parts from reference TRBV7-9 and TRBJ2-3): DTGVSQNPRHKITKRGQNVTFRCDPISEHNRLYWYRQTLGQGPEFLTYFQNEAQLEKSRLLSDRFSAERPKGSFSTLEIQRTEQGDSAMYLCASSRSQAVSTDTQYFGPGTRLTVL.

CDR3 DNA: TGTGCCAGCAGTGACCCCACGGGGTACACTGAAGCTTTCTTT. This gives the protein CASSDPTGYTEAFF. The chain combines TRBV6-6 with TRBJ1-1; D call uncertain. Germline V lookup: CDR1 MNHNY, CDR2 SVGAGI (reference sequence). V lost 5 bases, J lost 3 bases, and 13 bases lay in between. The CDR3 runs 14 residues.

V and J are TRBV6-5 and TRBJ2-1, with TRBD1 identical over 9 bases. The CDR3 has 15 amino acids. Trimming took 2 bases from V and 5 from J; bases not matched to a gene: 4. Germline V gene sequence: CDR1 MNHEY, CDR2 SVGAGI. The CDR3 coding sequence is TGTGCCAGCAGTTACACCGGGACAGGGAACAATGAGCAGTTCTTC. Translation gives CASSYTGTGNNEQFF.

The chain carries TRBV10-2 and TRBJ1-5; D not resolved. Trimming left V 7 bases short and J 4 bases short, with 11 bases between. The CDR3 is 13 residues long. The germline V gene has CDR1 WSHSY and CDR2 SAAADI. CDR3 protein: CASMNRPNQPQHF. CDR3 DNA: TGCGCCAGCATGAACAGACCAAATCAGCCCCAGCATTTT.

The CDR3 DNA reads as TGTGCCAGTAGTCGGGACTCACTCAAGCCCCAGCATTTT. As protein: CASSRDSLKPQHF. This rearrangement joins TRBV19 to TRBJ1-5, with D possibly TRBD1 on 5 matching bases. Deletions cut 5 bases from V and 8 bases from J, with 13 bases between. Germline V gives CDR1 LNHDA, CDR2 SQIVND (reference sequence). This CDR3 spans 13 amino acids.

V usage is TRBV3-1 (or the pseudogene TRBV3-2) and J usage is TRBJ1-1; D remains unclear. Per the germline V gene, CDR1 is LGHDT and CDR2 is YNNKEL (reference sequence). The CDR3 loop spans 15 amino acids. V was shortened by 0 bases and J by 7 bases, with 15 bases between the two germline ends. The CDR3 sequence is CASSQDITPRGEAFF. CDR3 nucleotide sequence: TGTGCCAGCAGCCAAGATATAACGCCCCGGGGTGAAGCTTTCTTT.

The gene calls are TRBV6-8 and TRBJ2-6; 7 nucleotides align to TRBD1. This CDR3 comprises 19 residues. The V gene's germline CDR1 is MNHGY and CDR2 SAAAGT. The J segment lost 0 bases and the V segment lost 5 bases, leaving 13 bases of the junction unmatched. For the CDR3, the DNA is TGTGCCAGCAGTAGATTGACAGGGACGACCAGCTCTGGGGCCAACGTCCTGACTTTC. Protein: CASSRLTGTTSSGANVLTF.

V usage is TRBV5-1 and J usage is TRBJ1-4; D might be TRBD1 (5 bases). The length of the CDR3 is 16 residues. The germline CDR1 and CDR2 sequences are SGHRS and YFSETQ. V was pared by 4 bases and J by 1 base, with 14 bases between. The DNA of the CDR3 is TGCGCCAGCAGCCCCCTCCTCGGGGGAACTAATGAAAAACTGTTTTTT. Its protein product is CASSPLLGGTNEKLFF.